This entry describes one T cell receptor beta chain. The antigen it recognizes is unknown. The sample holds no much larger clone one base away, and base qualities are not on file. This sample stems from a study of T-cell memory formation after mild COVID-19 (dated by TCRdb to 2020 to 2023). Looking at the study overall: TCR sequence clusters from the two donors were found to be largely donor specific. In a couple of donors, T-cell clones that expanded and contracted after mild COVID-19 were followed by sequencing TCRalpha and TCRbeta repertoires longitudinally. The cohort was made up of two young adult volunteers, one female and one male, who were previously healthy. What the research found in general, with its limitations: Contracting CD4+ clones turned up mainly in the CM and EM memory subsets, whereas EMRA was where CD8+ clones were enriched. Clones contracting from day 15 to 85 had balanced CD4/CD8 phenotypes, while a second wave expanding from day 15 to 37 was biased towards CD4+. SARS-CoV-2 specificity was not confirmed for the second-wave clones peaking on day 37. Only two mild cases were covered in the study, and larger cohorts including severe cases with pre-infection samples were considered necessary. Some responding clones were detected in pre-infection memory, which suggested that pre-existing cross-reactive memory T cells had joined the SARS-CoV-2 response.

Ficoll-Paque density gradient centrifugation was the method used to isolate PBMCs. The reads were generated on an Illumina NovaSeq 6000. TCRalpha and TCRbeta cDNA libraries were built by 5'RACE with constant-segment primers, adding sample barcodes and unique molecular identifiers. RNA was extracted from every sample with Trizol reagent. Amplification of the libraries took two PCR steps, and the second step added a second sample barcode plus Illumina TruSeq adapters. Sequencing of the libraries was done on an Illumina NovaSeq, producing 2 x 150 bp paired-end reads. The study's own analysis went as follows. The reads were demultiplexed and collapsed into UMI-guided consensus sequences using migec v1.2.7. With mixcr v2.1.11, UMI consensuses were aligned to TRA and TRB V and J templates and assembled into clonotypes. Expanded or contracted clonotypes were those called significant by both edgeR and NoisET, with noise models trained on biological replicates. For edgeR calls, the cutoffs were a false discovery rate-adjusted p below 0.01 and a log2 fold-change threshold of 1. As an exploratory analysis of dynamics, max-normalized trajectories of the 1000 most abundant clonotypes were examined by PCA with hierarchical clustering. Each responding clone was given a CD4 or CD8 phenotype based on the CD4+ and CD8+ repertoires, which had been sequenced separately. TCRdb reprocessing: public reads trimmed at Q25 with fastp, clones called with MiXCR, in-frame beta chains kept. Entries that share a CDR3 protein sequence are merged under the most common genes and DNA. Clone size and V and J calls follow TCRdb, not the original study. The sample has just over 150,000 distinct CDR3 sequences on record, about a third of them singletons. Around 12% of the sample belongs to the ten largest clones.

This TCR came from an adult woman who had mild COVID-19 (a few samples of this study predate the infection). The sample titles of this study are shuffled in the database, so cell type and time point are left out; the donor was told from shared clones. The source material was PBMCs or a T cell subset sorted from them (not recorded which).

The bases are TGTGCCATCAGTGATACAGCTTATGGCTACACCTTC. The translation is CAISDTAYGYTF. Rearrangement joined TRBV10-3 to TRBJ1-2; no D gene is confidently identified. The germline V gene sets CDR1 to ENHRY and CDR2 to SYGVKD. Including cysteine and phenylalanine, the CDR3 has 12 amino acids. The CDR3 DNA has 36 bases and is translated from base 1. V is shortened by 3 bases, J by 5 bases, and the region joining them spans 7 bases.